This is a list of T cell receptor beta chains from one sample in a study of T cell responses to AZD1222 COVID-19 vaccine. Sequencing used immunoSEQ multiplex PCR; TCRdb keeps in-frame clones, though not all of them. Found here are about 150,000 clones, around nine tenths of them singletons; the top ten hold 5.5% to 7%. The input for sequencing was peripheral blood, taken after recovery from COVID-19. These receptors all come from an adult who had recovered from COVID-19. CDR3s include the opening cysteine and the closing phenylalanine or tryptophan. Fields, in order: V gene, D gene, J gene, clone size, CDR3 protein, CDR3 DNA. A D gene is named only where the DNA matches it firmly. Part of the rows lack a size; the others show once, few, many or a class for expanded clones.

V: TRBV7-2
D: -
J: TRBJ2-1
size: -
CDR3: CASSSPGHQGEQFF
DNA: TGTGCCAGCAGCTCCCCGGGACATCAAGGTGAGCAGTTCTTC

V: TRBV6-2/TRBV6-3
D: TRBD2
J: TRBJ2-3
size: -
CDR3: CASSQDGTSGTDTQYF
DNA: TGTGCCAGCAGCCAGGACGGGACTAGCGGTACAGATACGCAGTATTTT

V: TRBV4-1
D: -
J: TRBJ2-7
size: -
CDR3: CASSQATFGTDEQYF
DNA: TGCGCCAGCAGCCAAGCAACCTTCGGTACGGACGAGCAGTACTTC

V: TRBV15
D: TRBD1
J: TRBJ2-2
size: -
CDR3: CATSRDRAGRGELFF
DNA: TGTGCCACCAGCAGGGACAGGGCCGGGCGCGGGGAGCTGTTTTTT

V: TRBV3-1/TRBV3-2
D: -
J: TRBJ1-4
size: -
CDR3: CASSQGVKGGLFF
DNA: TGTGCCAGCAGCCAAGGAGTCAAGGGAGGACTGTTTTTT

V: TRBV28
D: TRBD1
J: TRBJ1-3
size: once
CDR3: CASSPTGKGNTIYF
DNA: TGTGCCAGCAGCCCGACAGGGAAAGGAAACACCATATATTTT

V: TRBV29-1
D: -
J: TRBJ1-1
size: -
CDR3: CSVEAHGGAFF
DNA: TGCAGCGTTGAGGCCCACGGGGGCGCTTTCTTT

V: TRBV7-2
D: TRBD2
J: TRBJ2-3
size: -
CDR3: CASSPWTSGTDTQYF
DNA: TGTGCCAGCAGCCCCTGGACTAGCGGGACAGATACGCAGTATTTT

V: TRBV28
D: -
J: TRBJ2-1
size: -
CDR3: CASSFNFNEQFF
DNA: TGTGCCAGCAGTTTCAATTTTAATGAGCAGTTCTTC

V: TRBV12-5
D: -
J: TRBJ1-2
size: -
CDR3: CASGLRAGAMGGYTF
DNA: TGTGCTAGTGGTTTGAGGGCCGGCGCGATGGGTGGCTACACCTTC

V: TRBV29-1
D: TRBD1
J: TRBJ1-1
size: -
CDR3: CSVEGQGATEAFF
DNA: TGCAGCGTGGAGGGACAGGGGGCCACTGAAGCTTTCTTT

V: TRBV28
D: -
J: TRBJ2-2
size: -
CDR3: CASSRGGRELFF
DNA: TGTGCCAGCAGTCGAGGGGGGAGGGAGCTGTTTTTT

V: TRBV6-6
D: -
J: TRBJ1-3
size: -
CDR3: CASSYSRSGNTIYF
DNA: TGTGCCAGCAGTTACTCACGCTCTGGAAACACCATATATTTT

V: TRBV5-1
D: -
J: TRBJ2-2
size: -
CDR3: CASSLDWVGNTGELFF
DNA: TGCGCCAGCAGCTTGGATTGGGTGGGCAACACCGGGGAGCTGTTTTTT

V: TRBV27
D: TRBD1
J: TRBJ2-7
size: -
CDR3: CASSLGQGRTYEQYF
DNA: TGTGCCAGCAGTTTAGGACAGGGGAGAACCTACGAGCAGTACTTC

V: TRBV2
D: TRBD2
J: TRBJ2-2
size: -
CDR3: CASSGTSLGELFF
DNA: TGTGCCAGCAGTGGGACTAGTCTCGGGGAGCTGTTTTTT

V: TRBV4-1
D: -
J: TRBJ1-6
size: -
CDR3: CASSQGTVNSPLHF
DNA: TGCGCCAGCAGCCAAGGGACAGTGAATTCACCCCTCCACTTT

V: TRBV4-3
D: -
J: TRBJ1-2
size: -
CDR3: CASSQGRGRLRYGYTF
DNA: TGCGCCAGCAGCCAAGGTCGGGGCAGGTTACGCTATGGCTACACCTTC

V: TRBV4-1
D: TRBD1
J: TRBJ2-6
size: -
CDR3: CASSRSRDRVSGANVLTF
DNA: TGCGCCAGCAGCCGATCCCGGGACAGGGTCTCTGGGGCCAACGTCCTGACTTTC

V: TRBV6-5
D: TRBD1
J: TRBJ2-3
size: -
CDR3: CASGQGFTDTQYF
DNA: TGTGCCTCGGGACAGGGTTTCACAGATACGCAGTATTTT

V: TRBV6-6
D: -
J: TRBJ2-4
size: -
CDR3: CASTGGAKNIQYF
DNA: TGTGCCAGCACCGGCGGAGCCAAAAACATTCAGTACTTC

V: TRBV4-1
D: TRBD1
J: TRBJ1-2
size: few
CDR3: CASSQGGQGVYGYTF
DNA: TGCGCCAGCAGCCAAGGGGGACAGGGGGTCTATGGCTACACCTTC

V: TRBV4-1
D: TRBD2
J: TRBJ2-6
size: once
CDR3: CASSLLPGGTGANVLTF
DNA: TGCGCCAGCAGCCTACTACCGGGGGGAACTGGGGCCAACGTCCTGACTTTC

V: TRBV7-8
D: -
J: TRBJ1-1
size: -
CDR3: CASSLYRKNTEAFF
DNA: TGTGCCAGCAGCTTATACAGGAAGAACACTGAAGCTTTCTTT

V: TRBV5-1
D: TRBD1
J: TRBJ2-5
size: -
CDR3: CASSQGTGKETQYF
DNA: TGCGCCAGCAGCCAAGGGACAGGGAAAGAGACCCAGTACTTC

V: TRBV5-8
D: TRBD2
J: TRBJ2-1
size: -
CDR3: CASSLAGGPNNEQFF
DNA: TGTGCCAGCAGCTTGGCGGGAGGGCCTAACAATGAGCAGTTCTTC